The clone carrying this T cell receptor (beta chain) turned up a few times. This record comes from a study of blood T cell repertoires in COVID-19. Whole-study context: Acute and convalescent COVID-19 specimens originated in the United States, Italy and Spain.

Libraries were prepared by immunoSEQ multiplex PCR; TCRdb keeps only in-frame clonotypes and omits some of them. The sample has hundreds of thousands of clones, about 94% seen once. Patients at the Seattle site were enrolled during active infection and followed longitudinally. The CDR3 is 17 residues long. CDR1 is LGHDT and CDR2 is YNNKEL in the germline V gene (reference sequence). Trimming at V came to 0 bases and at J to 1 base, leaving 8 bases not matched to a gene. The sequenced sample consisted of peripheral blood. The source is a man in his 60s with COVID-19, enrolled during active disease. The genes are TRBV3-1 (or the pseudogene TRBV3-2) and TRBJ2-5; 7 bases map to TRBD1. The CDR3 DNA follows: TGTGCCAGCAGCCAAGACAGGGGGATTGGGTTCCAAGAGACCCAGTACTTC. This codes for CASSQDRGIGFQETQYF.